The clone carrying this T cell receptor (beta chain) was picked up a small number of times. The sample is drawn from a study of blood T cell repertoires in COVID-19. TCRdb keeps only in-frame clones here, not all; method: immunoSEQ multiplex PCR. The sample shows 210,000 or so clones, around 81% of them seen only once. Sequences were obtained from PBMCs or T cells enriched from blood (not recorded which). The source is a man in his thirties or forties with acute COVID-19.

The CDR3 loop reads CASSEGRTVSNYGYTF. In nucleotides, the CDR3 is TGTGCCAGCAGTGAAGGCAGGACAGTTTCTAACTATGGCTACACCTTC. The chain recombines TRBV2 with TRBJ1-2, with D possibly TRBD1 on 6 matching bases. The germline V and J ends were trimmed by 1 base and 0 bases, with 12 bases remaining between them. In germline, CDR1 is SNHLY, CDR2 FYNNEI. The CDR3 runs 16 residues.